These 10 T cell receptor beta chains originate from one sample sequenced in a study of cytomegalovirus exposure and HLA in healthy donors. PCR amplification relied on 60 Vbeta primers (plus 13 Jbeta primers). Repertoires were generated with immunoSEQ multiplex PCR, while TCRdb's copy carries only in-frame clones and drops some. The sample lists about 230,000 clones, about 89% occurring once. The source material was PBMCs. The receptors were sampled from a woman younger than 30 in good health and CMV-seronegative.

The chain combines TRBV5-5 with TRBJ2-7; D gene unclear. This CDR3 is 14 amino acids long. From germline, CDR1 is SGHKS and CDR2 YYEKEE (reference sequence). V lost 0 bases to trimming and J lost 0 bases, with 7 bases between them. This CDR3 is CASSLALISYEQYF. DNA for the CDR3: TGTGCCAGCAGCTTGGCACTTATCTCCTACGAGCAGTACTTC.

V and J are TRBV4-2 and TRBJ2-5, with 14 positions matching TRBD2. The J call may not be correct, given that the DNA end is closer to TRBJ2-7. The CDR3 sequence is 16 residues long. Germline V gives CDR1 LGHNA, CDR2 YNFKEQ. The CDR3: CASSQEGTSGRSEQYF. The CDR3, as DNA: TGTGCCAGCAGCCAAGAGGGGACTAGCGGGAGAAGCGAGCAGTACTTC.

This rearrangement joins TRBV12-5 to TRBJ1-2; possibly TRBD1 for D (5 bases). Germline V gene sequence: CDR1 LGHNT, CDR2 FRNRAP. V lost 4 bases, J lost 6 bases, and 15 bases lay in between. This CDR3 region has 14 residues. CDR3 residues: CASGSGGGEDGYTF. As DNA, the CDR3 is TGTGCTAGTGGTTCCGGGGGAGGGGAGGATGGCTACACCTTC.

With respect to this clone: Mismatch with germline at one junction end may stem from a read error. V gene TRBV7-9 combines with J gene TRBJ1-3; 9 nucleotides match TRBD1. Germline CDR1 and CDR2: SEHNR and FQNEAQ (reference sequence). The CDR3 is made up of 15 amino acids. CDR3 bases: TGTTCCAGCAGCCCTGGACAGGGGAGCCGAAACACCATATATTTT. Translating gives CSSSPGQGSRNTIYF.

The rearrangement joins TRBV2 to TRBJ1-3; no clear D gene. The CDR3 has 14 residues. The V end was cut by 2 bases, the J end by 4 bases, with 9 bases between. Germline lookup yields CDR1 SNHLY and CDR2 FYNNEI. Here the CDR3 DNA reads TGTGCCAGCAGTGAACTATCTTCGGGAAACACCATATATTTT. Translated, it gives CASSELSSGNTIYF.

For this clone: A junction boundary mismatches the germline segment, possibly from a read error. This chain uses TRBV5-8 with TRBJ1-2, with unresolved D. The length of the CDR3 is 12 residues. Germline values: CDR1 SGHTS, CDR2 YDEGEE. CDR3 sequence reads: CASSLTDYGYPF. In nucleotides, the CDR3 is TGTGCCAGCAGTTTGACTGACTATGGCTACCCCTTC.

The J gene is TRBJ2-7, the V gene TRBV7-3; weak D call: TRBD1 (6 bases). CDR3 length equals 15 residues. Germline CDR1 SGHTA, CDR2 FQGTGA. With 1 base removed from V and 1 base from J, the gap between germline ends came to 11 bases. CDR3 sequence (DNA): TGTGCCAGCAGCTTAATAAGGGGGACGTCCTACGAGCAGTACTTC. Translated: CASSLIRGTSYEQYF.

CDR3 DNA: TGTGCCAGCACCCCGGCGGGGATTCGCACTGAAGCTTTCTTT. Protein sequence: CASTPAGIRTEAFF. This rearrangement joins TRBV5-4 to TRBJ1-1; D unclear. Germline CDR1 reads SGHNT; CDR2 reads YYREEE (reference sequence). The length of the CDR3 is 14 residues. V shed 6 bases and J shed 4 bases, with 16 bases lying between them.

V and J are TRBV6-6 and TRBJ1-1; 9 bases align to TRBD1. The CDR3 totals 16 residues. Germline assignment: CDR1 MNHNY and CDR2 SVGAGI (reference sequence). The V gene end was trimmed by 5 bases and the J gene end by 3 bases; junction bases not matched to a gene: 10. CDR3 amino acids: CASSNLRQGVDTEAFF. The DNA of the CDR3 is TGTGCCAGCAGTAACCTACGACAGGGGGTCGACACTGAAGCTTTCTTT.

The gene calls are TRBV5-1 and TRBJ2-1, with 7 bases that match TRBD1. V lost 0 bases and J lost 4; bases outside the gene matches: 10. Germline loops: CDR1 SGHRS, CDR2 YFSETQ. The CDR3 consists of 17 residues. The CDR3 DNA sequence: TGCGCCAGCAGCTTGGCCCCCCCGGACAGGCCATACAATGAGCAGTTCTTC. This encodes CASSLAPPDRPYNEQFF.